The sequence of this T cell receptor (beta chain) was determined in a study of T cell responses to AZD1222 COVID-19 vaccine. About this clone: Antigen unknown.

Profiled with immunoSEQ multiplex PCR; TCRdb holds only in-frame clones, not every one. This table holds 96,000 or so clones, roughly nine tenths found once. Overall study results and limits: There were mostly white British donors and more females than males, and clonal diversity was possibly underestimated. Researchers report vaccine-associated CD4 TCRs spanning spike, with dominance at 160-218 and 743-854. Repertoire sampling occurred only after the peak T cell response.

This sequence originates from an adult in good health. The sequencing here drew on peripheral blood, taken on day 0 of AZD1222 vaccination.

DNA of the CDR3: TGCGCCAGCAGCTTGGCACCGACAGGCACAGATACGCAGTATTTT. It specifies CASSLAPTGTDTQYF. This rearrangement joins TRBV5-1 to TRBJ2-3; D is possibly TRBD1 (5 bases). Trimming removed 0 bases at V and 1 base at J, with 9 bases between. CDR3 length: 15 residues. The germline V gene has CDR1 SGHRS and CDR2 YFSETQ.